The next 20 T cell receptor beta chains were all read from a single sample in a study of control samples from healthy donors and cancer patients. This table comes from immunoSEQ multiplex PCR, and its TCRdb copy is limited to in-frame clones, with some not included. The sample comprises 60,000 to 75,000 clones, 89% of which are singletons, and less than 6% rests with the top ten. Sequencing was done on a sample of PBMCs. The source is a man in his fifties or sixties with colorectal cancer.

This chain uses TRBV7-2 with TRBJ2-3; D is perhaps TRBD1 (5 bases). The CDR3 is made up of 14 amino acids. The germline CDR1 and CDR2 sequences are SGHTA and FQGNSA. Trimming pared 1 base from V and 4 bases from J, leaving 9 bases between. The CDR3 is CASSLGQPPDTQYF. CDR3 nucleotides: TGTGCCAGCAGCTTAGGACAGCCCCCAGATACGCAGTATTTT.

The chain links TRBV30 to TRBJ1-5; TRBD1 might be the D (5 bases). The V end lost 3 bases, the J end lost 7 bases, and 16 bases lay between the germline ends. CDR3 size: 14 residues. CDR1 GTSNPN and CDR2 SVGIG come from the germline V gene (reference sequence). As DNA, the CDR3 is TGTGCCTGGAGCGAAGGGACCTCGGGGCAGCCCCAGCATTTT. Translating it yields CAWSEGTSGQPQHF.

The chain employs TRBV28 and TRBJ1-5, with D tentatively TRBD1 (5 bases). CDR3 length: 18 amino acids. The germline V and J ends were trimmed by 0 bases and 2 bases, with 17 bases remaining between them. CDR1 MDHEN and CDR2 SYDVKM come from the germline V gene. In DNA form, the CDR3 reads TGTGCCAGCAGTTTATGGAGAAGGGGTGAGGCGCGCAATCAGCCCCAGCATTTT. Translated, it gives CASSLWRRGEARNQPQHF.

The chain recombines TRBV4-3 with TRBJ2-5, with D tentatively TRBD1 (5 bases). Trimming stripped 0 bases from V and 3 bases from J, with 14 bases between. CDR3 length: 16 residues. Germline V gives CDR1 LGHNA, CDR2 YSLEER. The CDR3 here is CASSQDNRKMKETQYF. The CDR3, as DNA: TGCGCCAGCAGCCAAGATAACAGGAAAATGAAAGAGACCCAGTACTTC.

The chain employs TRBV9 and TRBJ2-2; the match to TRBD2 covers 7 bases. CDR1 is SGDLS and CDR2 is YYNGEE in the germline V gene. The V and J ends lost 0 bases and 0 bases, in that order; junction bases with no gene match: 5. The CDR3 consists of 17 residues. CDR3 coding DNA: TGTGCCAGCAGCGTAGTCGGGGGGACCTCGAACACCGGGGAGCTGTTTTTT. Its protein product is CASSVVGGTSNTGELFF.

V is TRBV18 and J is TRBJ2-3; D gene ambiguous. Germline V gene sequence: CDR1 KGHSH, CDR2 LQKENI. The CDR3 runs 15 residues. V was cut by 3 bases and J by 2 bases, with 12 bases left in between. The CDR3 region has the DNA TGTGCCAGCTCACCCATACACCTCACCACAGATACGCAGTATTTT. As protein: CASSPIHLTTDTQYF.

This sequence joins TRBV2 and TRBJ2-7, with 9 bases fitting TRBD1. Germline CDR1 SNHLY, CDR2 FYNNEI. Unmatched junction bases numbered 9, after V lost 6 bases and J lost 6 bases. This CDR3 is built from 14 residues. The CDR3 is CASSPRDRVSEQYF. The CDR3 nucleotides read TGTGCCAGCAGCCCCCGGGACAGGGTCTCCGAGCAGTACTTC.

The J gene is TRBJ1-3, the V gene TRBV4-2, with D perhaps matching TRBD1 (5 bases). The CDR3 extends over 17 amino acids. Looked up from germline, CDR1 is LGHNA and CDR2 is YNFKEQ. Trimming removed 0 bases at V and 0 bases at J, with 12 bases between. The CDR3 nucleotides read TGTGCCAGCAGCCAAGATCAGGGCACTTTCTCTGGAAACACCATATATTTT. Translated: CASSQDQGTFSGNTIYF.

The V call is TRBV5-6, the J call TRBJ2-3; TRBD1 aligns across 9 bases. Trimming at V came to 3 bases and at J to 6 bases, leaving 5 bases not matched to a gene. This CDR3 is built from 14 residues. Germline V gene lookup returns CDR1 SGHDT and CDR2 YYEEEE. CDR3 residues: CASSSGTGYDTQYF. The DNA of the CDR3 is TGTGCCAGCAGCTCCGGGACAGGGTACGATACGCAGTATTTT.

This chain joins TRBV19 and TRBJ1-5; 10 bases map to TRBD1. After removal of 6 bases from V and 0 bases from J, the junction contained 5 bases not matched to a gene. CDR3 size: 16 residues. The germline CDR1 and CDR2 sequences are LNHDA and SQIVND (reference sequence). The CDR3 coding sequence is TGTGCCAGTAGACGACAGGGGGCATATAGCAATCAGCCCCAGCATTTT. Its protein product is CASRRQGAYSNQPQHF.

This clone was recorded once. In DNA, the CDR3 is TGTGCCAGCAGCTTAGCCGGGAGCAACAATTCACCCCTCCACTTT. Translation gives CASSLAGSNNSPLHF. The chain joins TRBV11-2 to TRBJ1-6; D ambiguous. This CDR3 comprises 15 residues. The germline CDR1 and CDR2 sequences are SGHAT and FQNNGV. V was clipped by 1 base and J by 7 bases, with 11 bases between them.

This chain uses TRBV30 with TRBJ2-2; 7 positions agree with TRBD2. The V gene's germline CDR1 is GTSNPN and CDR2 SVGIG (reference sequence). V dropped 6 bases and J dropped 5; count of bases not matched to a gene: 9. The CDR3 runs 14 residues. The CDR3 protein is CACAPAGGTGELFF. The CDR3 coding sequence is TGTGCCTGTGCCCCGGCCGGGGGGACCGGGGAGCTGTTTTTT.

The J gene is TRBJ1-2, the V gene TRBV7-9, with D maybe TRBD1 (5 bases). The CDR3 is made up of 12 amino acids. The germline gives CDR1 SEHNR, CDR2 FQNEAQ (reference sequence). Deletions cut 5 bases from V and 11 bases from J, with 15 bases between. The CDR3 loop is CASSASGAFYTF. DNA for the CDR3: TGTGCCAGCAGCGCCTCCGGGGCCTTTTACACCTTC.

CDR3 in DNA: TGTGCCAGCTCACCACAGGGGGCCGGGGAGCTGTTTTTT. Translation: CASSPQGAGELFF. The V and J genes are TRBV18 and TRBJ2-2; the D gene is possibly TRBD1 (6 bases). V lost 1 base to trimming and J lost 6 bases, with 6 bases between them. Looked up from germline, CDR1 is KGHSH and CDR2 is LQKENI. The CDR3 spans 13 residues.

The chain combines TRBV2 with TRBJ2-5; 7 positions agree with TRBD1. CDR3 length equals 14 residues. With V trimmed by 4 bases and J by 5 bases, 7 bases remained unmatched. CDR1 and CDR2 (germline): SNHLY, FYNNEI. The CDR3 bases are TGTGCCAGCAGTGGTGAGGGGGCGCGGGAGACCCAGTACTTC. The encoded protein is CASSGEGARETQYF.

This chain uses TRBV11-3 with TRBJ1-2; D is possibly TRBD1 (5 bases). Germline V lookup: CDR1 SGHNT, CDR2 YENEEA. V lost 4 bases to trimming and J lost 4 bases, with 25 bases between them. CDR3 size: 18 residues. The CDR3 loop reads CASSYLPDQDSTLYGYTF. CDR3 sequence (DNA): TGTGCCAGCAGCTACCTCCCCGATCAAGACAGCACGCTCTATGGCTACACCTTC.

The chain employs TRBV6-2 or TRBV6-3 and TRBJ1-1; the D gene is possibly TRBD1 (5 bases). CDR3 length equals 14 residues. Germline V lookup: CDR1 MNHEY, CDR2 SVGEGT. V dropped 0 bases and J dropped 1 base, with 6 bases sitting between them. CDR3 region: CASSYSRENTEAFF. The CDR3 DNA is TGTGCCAGCAGTTACTCCAGGGAGAACACTGAAGCTTTCTTT.

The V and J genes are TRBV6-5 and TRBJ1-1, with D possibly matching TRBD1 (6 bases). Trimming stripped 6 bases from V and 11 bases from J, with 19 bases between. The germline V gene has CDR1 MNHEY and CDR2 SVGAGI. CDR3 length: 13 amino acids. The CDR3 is CASSTDPDREAFF. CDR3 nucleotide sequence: TGTGCCAGCAGCACCGACCCGGACAGAGAGGCTTTCTTT.

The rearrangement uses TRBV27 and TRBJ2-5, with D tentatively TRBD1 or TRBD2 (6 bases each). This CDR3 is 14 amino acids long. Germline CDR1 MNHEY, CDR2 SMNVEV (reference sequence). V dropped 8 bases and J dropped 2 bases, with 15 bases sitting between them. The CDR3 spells CASSGGQSQETQYF. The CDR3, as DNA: TGTGCCAGCTCTGGGGGGCAGTCTCAAGAGACCCAGTACTTC.

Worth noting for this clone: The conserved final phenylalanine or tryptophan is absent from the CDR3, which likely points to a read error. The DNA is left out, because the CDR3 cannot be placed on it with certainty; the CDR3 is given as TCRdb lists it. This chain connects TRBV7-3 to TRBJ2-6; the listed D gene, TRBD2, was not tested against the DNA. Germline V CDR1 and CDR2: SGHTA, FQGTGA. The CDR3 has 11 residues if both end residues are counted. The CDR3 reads CASSVLAGRLG.